This TCR beta chain was identified during a study of T cells after yellow fever vaccination. Whole-study context: In the case of low-cell-number fractions, SMART-Seq v4 Ultra Low Input was used for preparation.

Many counts were recorded for this clonotype. The antigen remains unidentified. General study results and limits: Peaking faster, on day 5 versus 15, the secondary response was nonetheless weaker. CD4 and CD8 compartments shared a small share of clonotypes.

For TCR, cDNA came from 5'RACE template switching, which added a universal primer site and UMIs. TCRdb ran MiXCR on the 5' RACE reads and lists one entry per CDR3 protein. The data contain under 300,000 distinct CDR3 sequences, 6.5% to 7.5% of them seen just once; the ten biggest clones take up roughly 1%. The CDR3 runs to 15 residues. From germline, CDR1 is SGHRS and CDR2 YFSETQ. V was cut by 0 bases and J by 6 bases, with 13 bases left in between. The input for sequencing was CD4+ T cells sorted from PBMCs, taken on the day of the yellow fever booster vaccination. The chain joins TRBV5-1 to TRBJ1-5; possibly TRBD1 for D (6 bases). The sequence came from a man younger than 45 who received the YFV17D yellow fever vaccine. CDR3 in amino acids: CASSLEGEGGQPQHF. DNA for the CDR3: TGCGCCAGCAGCTTGGAGGGTGAGGGGGGTCAGCCCCAGCATTTT.